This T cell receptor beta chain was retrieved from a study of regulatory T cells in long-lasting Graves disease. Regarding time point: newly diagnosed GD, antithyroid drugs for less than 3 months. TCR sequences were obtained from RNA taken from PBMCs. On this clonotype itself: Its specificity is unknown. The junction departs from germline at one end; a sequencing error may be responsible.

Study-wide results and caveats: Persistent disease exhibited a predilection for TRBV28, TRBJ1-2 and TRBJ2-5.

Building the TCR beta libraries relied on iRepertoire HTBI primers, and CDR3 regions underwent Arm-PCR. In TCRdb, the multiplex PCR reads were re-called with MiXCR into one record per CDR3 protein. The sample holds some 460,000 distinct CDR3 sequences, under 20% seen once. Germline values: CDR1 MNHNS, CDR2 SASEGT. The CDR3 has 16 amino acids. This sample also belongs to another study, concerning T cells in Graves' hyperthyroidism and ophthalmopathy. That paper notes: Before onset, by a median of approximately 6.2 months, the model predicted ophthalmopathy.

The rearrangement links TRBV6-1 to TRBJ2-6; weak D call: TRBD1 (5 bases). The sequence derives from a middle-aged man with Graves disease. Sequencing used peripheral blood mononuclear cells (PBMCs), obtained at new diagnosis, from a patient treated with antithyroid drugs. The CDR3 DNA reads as TGTGCCAGCAGGGACGGCAGTGCCTCTGGGGCCAACGTCCCGACTTTC. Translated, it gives CASRDGSASGANVPTF.